This T cell receptor beta chain was observed in a study of OX40 agonist ivuxolimab in advanced cancers. Notes on the research overall: Ivuxolimab was an agonistic, fully human IgG2 monoclonal antibody directed against OX40 (CD134), a costimulatory receptor. Intravenous ivuxolimab was administered to patients every 2 weeks at six dose levels: 0.01, 0.1, 0.3, 1.5, 3 and 10 mg/kg. Of the roughly 51 patients in dose escalation, some 20 had hepatocellular carcinoma, around 15 had melanoma, 9 had renal cell carcinoma and 9 had head and neck cancer. In the dose-escalation cohort, 65% to 90% of patients were male, and the mean age was roughly 60 years, with a range of 23 to 79. Prior anti-PD-1, anti-PD-L1 or anti-CTLA-4 therapy was permitted, and less than 45% of dose-escalation patients had received checkpoint inhibitors. Three dose-escalation patients achieved partial responses, one with hepatocellular carcinoma and two with cutaneous melanoma. The point of sequencing TCRbeta in the periphery was to test whether ivuxolimab changed TCR sequence diversity and drove clonal T-cell expansion. The monotherapy dose-escalation portion (N of about 57 patients) of the phase I ivuxolimab trial is reported in the paper.

Concerning this clone: The clone's antigen remains unknown. No much larger clonotype is one base removed from it; base qualities were not supplied.

Patients with a history of autoimmune disease or receiving systemic immunosuppression were excluded from the trial. In every dose cohort, peripheral blood was drawn for TCR sequencing at baseline, cycle 4 day 1, and cycle 7 day 1. The samples were drawn from a first-in-human, open-label, multicenter phase I dose-escalation trial of ivuxolimab. Adults with locally advanced or metastatic head and neck squamous cell, hepatocellular, melanoma or renal cell carcinoma were enrolled in the trial. Before TCR sequencing, CD4+ and CD8+ T cells were separately sorted from peripheral blood. Findings and caveats that apply to the study as a whole: The antigen specificity of the peripheral T cells that underwent clonal expansion was not determined. After ivuxolimab, more expanded clones were found on average in CD8+ T cells than in CD4+ T cells. In the 0.1-3.0 mg/kg groups, partial responders had among the lowest normalized peripheral clonal expansion, particularly in CD8+ T cells. At doses of 0.1 to 3.0 mg/kg, clonal expansion of both CD4+ and CD8+ blood T cells was observed from baseline to week 6. Low levels of normalized T-cell clonal expansion were also shown by some nonresponding patients.

To sequence the TCRbeta CDR3 region, genomic DNA was isolated from the sorted cells. The immunoSEQ Assay was used to sequence the TCRbeta CDR3 regions. TCRdb stores this immuneACCESS table with in-frame sequences only. Part of the clones is absent; in the studies checked, under half of the shortfall reflects unresolved V genes, and no reason is known for the rest. The sample contains about 61,000 clones, approximately 81% of them found a single time. The top ten clonotypes cover roughly 0.47% of the sample. The sample in question was CD4+ or CD8+ T cells sorted from blood, obtained in a trial of the OX40 agonist ivuxolimab. This receptor was obtained from an adult with an advanced solid tumor such as melanoma, head and neck, liver or kidney cancer.

The CDR3 loop reads CAISGAPGLAGVFYEQYF. The bases are TGTGCCATCAGTGGAGCACCTGGACTAGCGGGAGTTTTCTACGAGCAGTACTTC. The chain is encoded by TRBV10-3 joined to TRBJ2-7, and 13 junctional nucleotides match TRBD2. Measured from the cysteine to the phenylalanine, the CDR3 is 18 residues long. Just CDR3 DNA is preserved here, 54 bases in frame from base 1. Trimming accounts for 4 bases at V and 3 bases at J, while the number of junction bases matched to no gene is 12. Reading the germline V gene gives CDR1 ENHRY and CDR2 SYGVKD.